A single T cell receptor beta chain is shown here with its context. The sample originates from a study of blood T cell repertoires in COVID-19. Generated by immunoSEQ multiplex PCR, the TCRdb table keeps only in-frame clones and is missing some. The sample holds 180,000 or so clones; more than 75% are singletons and the top ten take under 15%. CDR1 MDHEN and CDR2 SYDVKM come from the germline V gene. V shed 5 bases and J 4 bases; nucleotides not matched to a gene: 8. This CDR3 is built from 14 residues. Participants were aged roughly 18 to 89 years, lived in over 20 US areas, and enrolled virtually. Participants' own reports of clinical history determined their cohort assignment. Within the 2 weeks before study entry, each person in the exposed group met a COVID-19 case.

This chain uses TRBV28 with TRBJ2-7, with 7 bases fitting TRBD2. This receptor was taken from a man aged 55 to 70 who had been exposed to COVID-19. The sample comprised PBMCs or T cells enriched from blood (not recorded which). The CDR3 nucleotides read TGTGCCAGCAGTAGCGGGATTTCTGGGTACGAGCAGTACTTC. Its protein is CASSSGISGYEQYF.